The 23 T cell receptor beta chains reported below all come from one sample, sequenced in a study of OX40 agonist ivuxolimab in advanced cancers. Measured with immunoSEQ multiplex PCR; TCRdb has only the in-frame clones, and not every one. The data show 60,000 to 70,000 clones, roughly four fifths seen once. The source was CD4+ or CD8+ T cells sorted from blood, collected in a trial of the OX40 agonist ivuxolimab. The source of these receptors is an adult with an advanced solid tumor such as melanoma, head and neck, liver or kidney cancer.

V gene TRBV5-1 combines with J gene TRBJ2-3, with D possibly TRBD2 on 6 matching bases. Germline lookup yields CDR1 SGHRS and CDR2 YFSETQ. Trimming left V 6 bases short and J 0 bases short, with 14 bases between. The CDR3 length is 15 residues. The CDR3, as DNA: TGCGCCAGCAAAGTGACTGGGGGGAGCACAGATACGCAGTATTTT. This sequence encodes CASKVTGGSTDTQYF.

V is TRBV5-6 and J is TRBJ1-4, with D possibly matching TRBD1 (6 bases). V was clipped by 1 base and J by 6 bases, with 10 bases between them. CDR3 length: 14 amino acids. The germline V gene encodes CDR1 SGHDT and CDR2 YYEEEE. As DNA, the CDR3 is TGTGCCAGCAGCTTGTCCCCAGGGGATGAAAAACTGTTTTTT. It encodes CASSLSPGDEKLFF.

The chain joins TRBV5-1 to TRBJ1-5, with D hard to call. CDR1 and CDR2 (germline): SGHRS, YFSETQ. Trimming cost V 0 bases and J 1 base, with 8 bases left between them. The length of the CDR3 is 15 residues. The CDR3 nucleotides read TGCGCCAGCAGCTTGGCCGTCCGAAGCAATCAGCCCCAGCATTTT. It is translated as CASSLAVRSNQPQHF. Together with reference TRBV5-1 and TRBJ1-5, the CDR3 gives the full variable domain: KAGVTQTPRYLIKTRGQQVTLSCSPISGHRSVSWYQQTPGQGLQFLFEYFSETQRNKGNFPGRFSGRQFSNSRSEMNVSTLELGDSALYLCASSLAVRSNQPQHFGDGTRLSIL.

By proportion, this clone is medium-sized (0.01 to 0.1%). Different DNA sequences within this sample yield the same CDR3. The chain couples TRBV19 to TRBJ1-4; 10 positions match TRBD1. This CDR3 comprises 14 residues. The germline V gene has CDR1 LNHDA and CDR2 SQIVND (reference sequence). The J segment lost 8 bases and the V segment lost 4 bases, leaving 4 bases of the junction unmatched. In DNA form, the CDR3 reads TGTGCCAGTAGTAGTGGGACAGGGGACGAAAAACTGTTTTTT. Its translation is CASSSGTGDEKLFF.

The chain's CDR3 is CASSLVIIASVYNEQFF. CDR3 DNA: TGTGCCAGCAGCTTGGTGATTATCGCCAGCGTCTACAATGAGCAGTTCTTC. V usage is TRBV5-6 and J usage is TRBJ2-1; D remains ambiguous. The CDR3 has 17 residues. The germline V gene has CDR1 SGHDT and CDR2 YYEEEE. V lost 0 bases, J lost 3 bases, and 16 bases lay in between.

The chain carries TRBV28 and TRBJ1-3; D perhaps matches TRBD1 (6 bases). V was pared by 5 bases and J by 0 bases, with 17 bases between. The germline V gene has CDR1 MDHEN and CDR2 SYDVKM. The CDR3 has 17 residues. CDR3 loop: CASSKHRERGSGNTIYF. As DNA, the CDR3 is TGTGCCAGCAGTAAACACAGGGAAAGGGGCTCTGGAAACACCATATATTTT.

The chain carries TRBV10-2 and TRBJ2-3; TRBD2 agrees at 9 bases. The CDR3 totals 19 residues. V lost 7 bases to trimming and J lost 0 bases; unmatched junction nucleotides: 17. CDR1 WSHSY and CDR2 SAAADI come from the germline V gene. The CDR3 is CASNPGGLAVIDSTDTQYF. CDR3 DNA: TGCGCCAGCAACCCTGGGGGACTAGCTGTAATTGATAGCACAGATACGCAGTATTTT.

As for this clone: This same CDR3 is encoded by further DNA sequences in the sample. This chain links TRBV4-3 with TRBJ1-5; TRBD1 aligns across 9 bases. Unmatched junction bases numbered 5, after V lost 4 bases and J lost 4 bases. CDR1 and CDR2 from the germline V gene are LGHNA and YSLEER. CDR3 length: 15 residues. CDR3 amino acids: CASSPGQGRNQPQHF. CDR3 coding DNA: TGCGCCAGCAGCCCCGGACAGGGGAGGAATCAGCCCCAGCATTTT.

The rearrangement joins TRBV11-3 to TRBJ2-3; D uncertain. CDR3 length: 15 residues. With 0 bases removed from V and 2 bases from J, the gap between germline ends came to 9 bases. Germline values: CDR1 SGHNT, CDR2 YENEEA. CDR3 amino acids: CASSLDRQDTDTQYF. The CDR3 DNA follows: TGTGCCAGCAGCTTAGATAGGCAGGACACAGATACGCAGTATTTT. The full variable domain, with the rest looked up from reference TRBV11-3 and TRBJ2-3, is EAGVVQSPRYKIIEKKQPVAFWCNPISGHNTLYWYLQNLGQGPELLIRYENEEAVDDSQLPKDRFSAERLKGVDSTLKIQPAELGDSAVYLCASSLDRQDTDTQYFGPGTRLTVL.

V is TRBV19 and J is TRBJ2-3; 12 bases agree with TRBD2. Germline-derived CDR1 and CDR2 are LNHDA and SQIVND (reference sequence). The J segment lost 1 base and the V segment lost 5 bases, leaving 4 bases of the junction unmatched. The CDR3 consists of 16 residues. The DNA for the CDR3 is TGTGCCAGTAGTGGACGGACTAGCGGGGGCACAGATACGCAGTATTTT. This translates into CASSGRTSGGTDTQYF.

CDR3 sequence reads: CASSQELREFDEQYF. CDR3 DNA: TGCGCCAGCAGCCAAGAGTTGCGGGAGTTCGACGAGCAGTACTTC. The V call is TRBV4-3, the J call TRBJ2-7, with 7 bases aligning to TRBD2. This CDR3 has 15 amino acids. The junction had 7 bases not matched to a gene; V was cut back by 0 bases and J by 5 bases. Germline V gives CDR1 LGHNA, CDR2 YSLEER.

The rearrangement joins TRBV4-3 to TRBJ2-1; 14 bases line up with TRBD2. With V trimmed by 1 base and J by 6 bases, 5 bases remained unmatched. Germline values: CDR1 LGHNA, CDR2 YSLEER. This CDR3 spans 17 amino acids. The CDR3 DNA sequence: TGCGCCAGCAGCCAAGTACCGACTAGCGGGAGGGGCAATGAGCAGTTCTTC. Protein sequence: CASSQVPTSGRGNEQFF.

V gene TRBV19 combines with J gene TRBJ2-1, with TRBD2 as a possible D gene (5 bases). The germline CDR1 and CDR2 sequences are LNHDA and SQIVND (reference sequence). The CDR3 spans 15 residues. V was trimmed by 2 bases and J by 5 bases, leaving 13 bases between them. In nucleotides, the CDR3 is TGTGCCAGTAGTATATACGAGGGAGTGAACAATGAGCAGTTCTTC. This codes for CASSIYEGVNNEQFF. The variable domain in full, with the rest retrieved from reference TRBV19 and TRBJ2-1, is DGGITQSPKYLFRKEGQNVTLSCEQNLNHDAMYWYRQDPGQGLRLIYYSQIVNDFQKGDIAEGYSVSREKKESFPLTVTSAQKNPTAFYLCASSIYEGVNNEQFFGPGTRLTVL.

The chain's CDR3 is CASSLTLAGYDEQFF. The CDR3 region has the DNA TGCGCCAGCAGCCTGACTTTAGCGGGATATGATGAGCAGTTCTTC. This sequence joins TRBV4-1 and TRBJ2-1; 8 nucleotides agree with TRBD2. The CDR3 extends over 15 amino acids. The germline gives CDR1 MGHRA, CDR2 YSYEKL. With V trimmed by 4 bases and J by 8 bases, 10 bases remained unmatched.

The chain uses TRBV14 and TRBJ2-5; D gene uncertain. Looked up from germline, CDR1 is SGHDN and CDR2 is FVKESK. The CDR3 consists of 14 residues. The V end was cut by 1 base, the J end by 5 bases, with 11 bases between. The CDR3 DNA sequence: TGTGCCAGCAGCCAAGGGGTCATTCTCGAGACCCAGTACTTC. Its translation: CASSQGVILETQYF.

This clone was counted once. This chain uses TRBV14 with TRBJ2-1, with 11 positions matching TRBD2. J gave up 4 bases and V 4 bases, and 0 bases lay outside the gene matches. The CDR3 covers 14 residues. Per the germline V gene, CDR1 is SGHDN and CDR2 is FVKESK. The CDR3 region has the DNA TGTGCCAGCAGCCGACTAGCGGGGTACAATGAGCAGTTCTTC. Translating gives CASSRLAGYNEQFF.

This clone came up a few times. The rearrangement links TRBV5-1 to TRBJ2-7; 8 bases are a match to TRBD1. The germline gives CDR1 SGHRS, CDR2 YFSETQ. This CDR3 has 16 residues. V shed 0 bases and J 1 base; nucleotides not matched to a gene: 6. The CDR3, as DNA: TGCGCCAGCAGCTTGGGAGGGCAGGGGGCGTCCTACGAGCAGTACTTC. Protein product: CASSLGGQGASYEQYF.

V is TRBV6-1 and J is TRBJ2-7; a possible D gene is TRBD1 (6 bases). V lost 3 bases and J lost 3, with 6 bases in between. The CDR3 is 12 residues long. CDR1 MNHNS and CDR2 SASEGT come from the germline V gene. The CDR3 nucleotides are TGTGCCAGCAGTGACAGGGGCTACGAGCAGTACTTC. This codes for CASSDRGYEQYF.

This clone was picked up one time. This sequence joins TRBV5-6 and TRBJ2-7; 7 bases map to TRBD2. The CDR3 runs to 14 residues. Germline trimming cut 5 bases from V and 5 bases from J; bases unmatched to any gene: 10. CDR1 is SGHDT and CDR2 is YYEEEE in the germline V gene. The CDR3 protein is CASSPPGTIDEQYF. Written as DNA, the CDR3 is TGTGCCAGCAGTCCCCCCGGGACTATCGACGAGCAGTACTTC. Looking up the rest from reference TRBV5-6 and TRBJ2-7 gives the full variable domain: DAGVTQSPTHLIKTRGQQVTLRCSPKSGHDTVSWYQQALGQGPQFIFQYYEEEERQRGNFPDRFSGHQFPNYSSELNVNALLLGDSALYLCASSPPGTIDEQYFGPGTRLTVT.

Turning to this clone: The identical CDR3 is also encoded by other nucleotide sequences in the sample. The chain carries TRBV7-2 and TRBJ2-7; D uncertain. The V and J ends lost 1 base and 3 bases respectively, with 4 bases between them. The CDR3 is made up of 12 amino acids. CDR1 and CDR2 (germline): SGHTA, FQGNSA. DNA of the CDR3: TGTGCCAGCAGCTTAGTGAGCTACGAGCAGTACTTC. Translating it yields CASSLVSYEQYF.

The chain joins TRBV11-2 to TRBJ2-1; 7 bases are shared with TRBD2. The V gene end was trimmed by 3 bases and the J gene end by 8 bases; junction bases not matched to a gene: 16. The germline V gene encodes CDR1 SGHAT and CDR2 FQNNGV. This CDR3 is built from 17 residues. As DNA, the CDR3 is TGTGCCAGCAGCTTTAGATCCATCGCGGGAGTTATTGATGAGCAGTTCTTC. As protein: CASSFRSIAGVIDEQFF.

The chain links TRBV27 to TRBJ2-7; either TRBD1 or TRBD2 may supply D (6 bases each). The CDR3 loop spans 14 amino acids. The V end lost 6 bases, the J end lost 1 base, and 13 bases lay between the germline ends. The V gene's germline CDR1 is MNHEY and CDR2 SMNVEV (reference sequence). In DNA, the CDR3 is TGTGCCAGCAGAAAGGGGGGCAAGTCCTACGAGCAGTACTTC. It specifies CASRKGGKSYEQYF.

This clone has a handful of counts. The chain joins TRBV11-2 to TRBJ2-7, with TRBD2 matching 8 bases. The germline CDR1 and CDR2 sequences are SGHAT and FQNNGV. The CDR3 length is 12 residues. V lost 5 bases, J lost 13 bases, and 10 bases stayed unmatched. The CDR3 sequence is CASSPERGKYYF. CDR3 in DNA: TGTGCCAGCAGCCCAGAGCGGGGGAAGTATTACTTC.